The clone carrying this T cell receptor beta chain was picked up a small number of times. Libraries were prepared by immunoSEQ multiplex PCR; TCRdb keeps only in-frame clonotypes and omits some of them. There are 240,000 or so clones in the sample; 88% occur only once, and roughly 10% lies in the top ten. V lost 1 base, J lost 0 bases, and 16 bases lay in between. The CDR3 spans 18 residues. From germline, CDR1 is KGHSH and CDR2 LQKENI. Treatment here: about 20 received Ad26.COV2.S at low or high dose, single or two shots; about five received placebo; per-sample allocation not given. Sampling was done on day 63 after the first vaccine or placebo injection. The record originates from a study of Ad26.COV2.S vaccination and SARS-CoV-2 variants.

The chain has TRBV18 and TRBJ1-5; a possible D gene is TRBD1 (5 bases). The receptor was isolated from a person aged 18 to 65 who received the Ad26.COV2.S COVID-19 vaccine or a placebo. The sample was peripheral blood, taken in a trial of Ad26.COV2.S vaccine versus placebo. CDR3 residues: CASSPLQPGIYSNQPQHF. CDR3 sequence (DNA): TGTGCCAGCTCACCACTTCAACCAGGGATTTATAGCAATCAGCCCCAGCATTTT.